This record concerns one T cell receptor (beta chain) sequence. The sample originates from a study of blood T cell repertoires in COVID-19. Data came from immunoSEQ multiplex PCR; TCRdb stores just in-frame clones and leaves some out. The data show roughly 250,000 clones, approximately 87% seen once. The V end was cut by 5 bases, the J end by 2 bases, with 14 bases between. This CDR3 region has 15 residues. Germline CDR1 SGHTA, CDR2 FQGNSA. The chain has TRBV7-2 and TRBJ2-3; D perhaps matches TRBD1 (6 bases). This TCR came from a human donor in a cohort sampled during active COVID-19. The material sequenced was peripheral blood. CDR3 in amino acids: CASSVGTFSTDTQYF. The CDR3 nucleotides read TGTGCCAGCAGCGTAGGGACATTCTCCACAGATACGCAGTATTTT.